The sequence of this T cell receptor (beta chain) was determined in a study of molecular identifiers for immune sequencing clone quantification listed by TCRdb under 2018. Regarding the complete study: For a replicate experiment, RNA from around 20,000 or 99,000 naive CD8 T cells was divided into five aliquots, of which four were sequenced. This methods study used CD8 T cells to benchmark TCR RNA copy counting and molecular-identifier clustering-based TCR repertoire sequencing (MIDCIRS).

The CDR3 holds 16 amino acids from the cysteine to the phenylalanine. Just the 48-base CDR3 DNA is kept, in frame starting at base 1. CDR1 and CDR2, looked up from the germline V gene (reference sequence), are LGHDT and YNNKEL. V is cut back by 3 bases and J by 0 bases, with 2 bases in the junction unmatched. Comments on this clonotype: The clone's antigen remains unknown. No base qualities exist here, and no much larger clone lies one base off it.

The library was built by means of PCR. TCRdb names NextSeq 500 as the instrument used. Bulk TCR libraries were prepared as previously described, using TCR primers listed in Table S5. The Qiagen AllPrep DNA/RNA kit was used to purify total RNA. Before any analysis, reads coming from multiple sequencing runs of the same library were combined into one pool. Per the original workflow: Only reads with exact TCR constant sequence were kept, trimmed to 150 nt, and grouped by their 12-nt molecular barcodes. Within each barcode group, reads were sub-clustered at a 15% Levenshtein threshold, and quality-weighted consensus sequences were built per RNA molecule. Non-functional sequences were filtered out, along with any lower-count sequence sitting one edit away from another sequence. On the basis of fitting two negative binomial distributions, barcode sub-clusters with fewer than 20% of the maximum read count were discarded. TCRdb reprocessing: public reads trimmed at Q25 with fastp, clones called with MiXCR, in-frame beta chains kept. A single entry per CDR3 protein holds the most common genes and DNA from its merged rows. TCRdb, not the original authors, processed these V and J calls. This sample lists around 480,000 distinct CDR3 sequences; approximately 25% were detected once. The ten top clones hold under 0.85% of the sample.

On the study overall, not on this receptor specifically: When barcode sub-clustering was omitted, TCR diversity was inflated by chimeric consensus sequences, with chimeras reaching as high as 47%. The naive libraries included spiked-in Jurkat TCR RNA (roughly nine copies' worth), and this Jurkat TCR RNA is not part of the donor repertoire. In CMV-specific effector cells, over 99% of molecules were held by clones above 20 RNA copies, whereas under 1% of molecules were held by such clones in naive cells. Spiked-in Jurkat TCR RNA equivalent to a single cell was reported to be detectable even among approximately 1.1 million naive CD8 T cells. About 3.1 recovered TCR RNA copies per cell were obtained by modeling, versus approximately 10 by digital PCR, implying a capture efficiency of 25% to 30%. Highly expanded clone sizes could be underestimated if identical TCR molecules share a barcode.

Libraries of naive CD8 T cells were built from 20,000 to 1,000,000 sorted cells, with 10%, 30% or 50% of the purified RNA used. On a BD FACSAria II, naive CD8 T cells were FACS-sorted as CD8+CD4-CCR7+CD45RA+ and collected into RLT Plus buffer. Under 11 TCR copies' worth of Jurkat RNA were spiked into 20,000-1,000,000 naive CD8 T cell samples to test detection sensitivity. CD8 T cells were enriched with RosetteSep CD8+ T Cell Enrichment Cocktail and Ficoll-Paque, followed by ACK red cell lysis. The sample taken for sequencing was naive CD8+ T cells from blood, with Jurkat cell RNA spiked in. What this sample's cell subset or site label stands for: FACS-sorted CD8+CD4-CCR7+CD45RA+ naive T cells. The sequence joins TRBV3-1 to TRBJ2-1, and 10 bases in between align with TRBD2. This clonotype was obtained from a human donor in good health. Some libraries in this study had Jurkat cell RNA spiked in. The CDR3 corresponds to CASSQSSGSSYNEQFF. The DNA is TGTGCCAGCAGCCAGTCTAGCGGGAGCTCCTACAATGAGCAGTTCTTC.